This TCR beta chain appears in the sequencing data of a study of identical twins. One entry per CDR3 protein results from TCRdb running MiXCR on the 5' RACE reads. Among under 1 million distinct CDR3 sequences listed, 9% to 15% were seen once. V gave up 6 bases and J gave up 4 bases, with 12 bases separating them. Per germline, CDR1 LGHDT and CDR2 YNNKEL (reference sequence). The CDR3 covers 13 residues. General observations from the study: Insertions ran lower in abundant cord blood beta clonotypes, though not in memory repertoires.

This clonotype was picked up many times. Its target is not known. Each donor was a healthy Caucasian. The same data also went into a second study, on yellow fever vaccine responses in identical twins.

The sequenced sample was PBMCs. V usage is TRBV3-1 and J usage is TRBJ2-5; D may be TRBD2 (6 bases). This TCR was sampled from a woman between 18 and 30 years old in good health. DNA for the CDR3: TGTGCCAGCAGTCTCGTACTAGCAGAGACCCAGTACTTC. It translates to CASSLVLAETQYF.